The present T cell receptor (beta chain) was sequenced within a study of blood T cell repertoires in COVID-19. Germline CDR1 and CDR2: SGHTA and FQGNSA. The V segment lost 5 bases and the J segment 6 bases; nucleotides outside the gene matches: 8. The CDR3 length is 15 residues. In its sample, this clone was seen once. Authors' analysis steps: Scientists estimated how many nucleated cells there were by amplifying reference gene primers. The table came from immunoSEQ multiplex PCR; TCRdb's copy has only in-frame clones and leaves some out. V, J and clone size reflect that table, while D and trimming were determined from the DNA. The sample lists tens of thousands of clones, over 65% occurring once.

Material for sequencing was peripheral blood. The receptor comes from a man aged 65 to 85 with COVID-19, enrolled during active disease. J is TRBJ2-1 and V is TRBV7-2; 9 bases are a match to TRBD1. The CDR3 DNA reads TGTGCCAGCAGCGTGGAGGGACAGGGTCTCAATGAGCAGTTCTTC. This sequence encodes CASSVEGQGLNEQFF.